This TCR beta chain was sequenced for a study of a mutant IDH1 vaccine in newly diagnosed glioma. Time point meaning: baseline, week 1 (first vaccination visit). Specified treatment: pre-vaccination baseline after standard-of-care therapy. Each tumor in the donors was a new WHO grade 3 or 4 astrocytoma, IDH1-mutant and ATRX-lost. Worth noting for this clone: Its antigen remains unknown.

Germline lookup yields CDR1 SEHNR and CDR2 FQNEAQ (reference sequence). The CDR3 extends over 13 amino acids. The germline V and J ends were trimmed by 7 bases and 10 bases, with 19 bases remaining between them. Sequencing used immunoSEQ multiplex PCR; TCRdb keeps in-frame clones, though not all of them. Of some 38,000 clones detected, 92% appear once; the ten largest clones hold over 15%. Study-level findings and limits: Vaccine-induced responses were seen in 85% to 95% of patients, spanning several MHC alleles. Pseudoprogression appears to have had no connection to changes in top peripheral T cell clonotypes.

The sequencing used PBMCs, collected from a glioma patient treated with radiotherapy, temozolomide or both. The chain carries TRBV7-9 and TRBJ1-1, with a possible D match to TRBD1 (5 bases). This sequence was found in a man between 18 and 35 years old with glioma. The CDR3 nucleotides read TGTGCCAGCAACCCACCTTCGGGGCAGTCAGCTTTCTTT. Its translation: CASNPPSGQSAFF. Full variable domain (remainder filled in from reference TRBV7-9 and TRBJ1-1): DTGVSQNPRHKITKRGQNVTFRCDPISEHNRLYWYRQTLGQGPEFLTYFQNEAQLEKSRLLSDRFSAERPKGSFSTLEIQRTEQGDSAMYLCASNPPSGQSAFFGQGTRLTVV.